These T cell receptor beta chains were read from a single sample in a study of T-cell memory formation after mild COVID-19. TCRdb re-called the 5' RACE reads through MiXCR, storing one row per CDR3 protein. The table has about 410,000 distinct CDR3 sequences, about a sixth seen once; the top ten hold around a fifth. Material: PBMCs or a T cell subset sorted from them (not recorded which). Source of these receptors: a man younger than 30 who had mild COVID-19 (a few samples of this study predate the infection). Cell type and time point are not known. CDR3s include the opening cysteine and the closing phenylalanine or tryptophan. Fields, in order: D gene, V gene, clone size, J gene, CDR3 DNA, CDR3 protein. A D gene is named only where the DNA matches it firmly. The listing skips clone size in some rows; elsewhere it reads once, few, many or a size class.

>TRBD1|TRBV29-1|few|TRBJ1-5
TGCAGCGTTTCCGTGACAGGGAAAGATCAGCCCCAGCATTTT
CSVSVTGKDQPQHF
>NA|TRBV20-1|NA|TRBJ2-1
TGCAGTGCTAGAGGACCCGTGTGGCAGTTCTTC
CSARGPVWQFF
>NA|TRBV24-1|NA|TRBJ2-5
TGTGCCACGGAGGGGGGACGGGAGGAGACCCAGTACTTC
CATEGGREETQYF
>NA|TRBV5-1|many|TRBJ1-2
TGCGCCAGCAGCCCAGAGGGCGTTAGAGGCTACACCTTC
CASSPEGVRGYTF
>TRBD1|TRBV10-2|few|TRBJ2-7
TGCGCCAGCAGTGGGGGGGACAGGGGTGTTGTCGAGCAGTACTTC
CASSGGDRGVVEQYF
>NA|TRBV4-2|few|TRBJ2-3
TGTGCCAGCAGCCGGGCCGTAACTAGCATCTCAGATACGCAGTATTTT
CASSRAVTSISDTQYF
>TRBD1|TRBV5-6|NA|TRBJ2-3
TGTGCCAGCAGCTTGATTCCGGGACAGGGGAAAGATACGCAGTATTTT
CASSLIPGQGKDTQYF
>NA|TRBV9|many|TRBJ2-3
TGTGCCAGCAGCGTAGGAGGGGCAGATACGCAGTATTTT
CASSVGGADTQYF
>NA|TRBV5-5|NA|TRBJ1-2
TGTGCCAGCAGCCCGCCCGCGGAGGGGTACTATGGCTACACCTTC
CASSPPAEGYYGYTF
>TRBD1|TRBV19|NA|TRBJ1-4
TGTGCCAGTGGCGATCCGGGACAGGGCTCAAGGAGGTCCCTGTTTTTT
CASGDPGQGSRRSLFF
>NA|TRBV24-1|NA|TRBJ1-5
TGTGCCACCCCGATGGCCCAGCATTTT
CATPMAQHF
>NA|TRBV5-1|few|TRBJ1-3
TGCGCCAGCAGCCCCCCGTCGGACAGAGGAAACACCATATATTTT
CASSPPSDRGNTIYF
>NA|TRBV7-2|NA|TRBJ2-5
TGTGCCAGCAGCTTAGCCTTTGGGGAGACCCAGTACTTC
CASSLAFGETQYF
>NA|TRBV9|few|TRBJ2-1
TGTGCCAGCAGCGTAGATGGCGAGAGCTCCTACAATGAGCAGTTCTTC
CASSVDGESSYNEQFF
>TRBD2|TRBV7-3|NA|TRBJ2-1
TGTGCCAGCAGCTCCGGACTAGCAACCTCCGATGAGCAGTTCTTC
CASSSGLATSDEQFF
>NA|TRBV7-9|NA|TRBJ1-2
TGTGCCAGCAGCTACAGGACCTTCTATGGCTACACCTTC
CASSYRTFYGYTF
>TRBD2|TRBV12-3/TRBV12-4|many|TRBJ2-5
TGTGCCAGCAGATCCCACGGGGGGGTTCGGGAGACCCAGTACTTC
CASRSHGGVRETQYF
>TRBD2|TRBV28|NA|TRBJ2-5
TGTGCCAGCAGTTCGACGGGGAGGGGCGACCAAGAGACCCAGTACTTC
CASSSTGRGDQETQYF
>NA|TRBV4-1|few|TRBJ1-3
TGCGCCAGCAGCCAAGAGAAAGGGACCTGGTCTGGAAACACCATATATTTT
CASSQEKGTWSGNTIYF
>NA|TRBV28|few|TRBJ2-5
TGTGCCAGCAGTGCCCAATGGCGGGTTGAGACCCAGTACTTC
CASSAQWRVETQYF
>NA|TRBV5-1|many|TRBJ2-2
TGCGCCAGCAGCTCCACATCCGGGGAGCTGTTTTTT
CASSSTSGELFF
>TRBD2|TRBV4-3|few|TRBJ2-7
TGCGCCAGCAGCCAAGACGTTAGCGGGGGGAACTACGAGCAGTACTTC
CASSQDVSGGNYEQYF
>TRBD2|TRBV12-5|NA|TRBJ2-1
TGTGCTAGTGCAAGCGGTAGCGGGGGTTACAACAATGAGCAGTTCTTC
CASASGSGGYNNEQFF
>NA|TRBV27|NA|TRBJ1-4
TGTGCCAGCAGTCCCGGCATCGCAACTAATGAAAAACTGTTTTTT
CASSPGIATNEKLFF
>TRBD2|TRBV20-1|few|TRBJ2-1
TGCAGTGCTGCCAGGGGACTAGCGCAAAATGAGCAGTTCTTC
CSAARGLAQNEQFF
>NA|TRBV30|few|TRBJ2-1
TGTGCCTGGCTGAGTCTGAGCTCCTACAATGAGCAGTTCTTC
CAWLSLSSYNEQFF
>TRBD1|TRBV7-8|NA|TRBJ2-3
TGTGCCAGCAGCTTATCCCGGACAGGGGACCGTTTTTATACGCAGTATTTT
CASSLSRTGDRFYTQYF
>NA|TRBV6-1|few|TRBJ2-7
TGTGCCAGCAGTCCCAACTCCTACGAGCAGTACTTC
CASSPNSYEQYF
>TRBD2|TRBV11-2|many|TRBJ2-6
TGTGCCAGCAGCCCCGGGGGGAACTCTGGGGCCAACGTCCTGACTTTC
CASSPGGNSGANVLTF
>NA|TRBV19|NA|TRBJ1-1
TGTGCCAGTAATGGTGTCCTCATGAACACTGAAGCTTTCTTT
CASNGVLMNTEAFF
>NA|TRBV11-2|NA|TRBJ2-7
TGTGCCAGCAGCTTAAGGCAGCTCTACGAGCAGTACTTC
CASSLRQLYEQYF
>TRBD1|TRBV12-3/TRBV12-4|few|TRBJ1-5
TGTGCCAGCAAACCACAGGGGAGCAATCAGCCCCAGCATTTT
CASKPQGSNQPQHF
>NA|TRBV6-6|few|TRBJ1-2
TGTGCCAGCAAACTGGGGGGTGGAGGCTACACCTTC
CASKLGGGGYTF
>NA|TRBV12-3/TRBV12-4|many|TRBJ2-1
TGTGCCAGCAGCTTAGGAGGGGCTGAGCAGTTCTTC
CASSLGGAEQFF
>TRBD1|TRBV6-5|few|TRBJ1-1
TGTGCCAGCACCTTTGCAGGGGGAACTGAAGCTTTCTTT
CASTFAGGTEAFF
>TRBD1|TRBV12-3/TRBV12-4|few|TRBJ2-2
TGTGCCAGCAAAGACAGGGACACCGGGGAGCTGTTTTTT
CASKDRDTGELFF
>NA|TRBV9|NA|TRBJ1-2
TGTGCCAGCAGCGTAGAGATAGGGGGTGTATTTGGCTACACCTTC
CASSVEIGGVFGYTF
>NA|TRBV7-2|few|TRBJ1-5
TGTGCCAGCAGCTTAGTTCATCAGCCCCAGCATTTT
CASSLVHQPQHF
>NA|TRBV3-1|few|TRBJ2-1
TGTGCCAGCAGCCTGGAGGGGAGATCGCGTCAGTTCTTC
CASSLEGRSRQFF
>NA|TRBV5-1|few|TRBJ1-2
TGCGCCAGCAGCAGGGAGTCAGACAACTATGGCTACACCTTC
CASSRESDNYGYTF
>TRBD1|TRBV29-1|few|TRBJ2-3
TGCAGCGGGCGCGGGACAGGGGATGGAGATACGCAGTATTTT
CSGRGTGDGDTQYF
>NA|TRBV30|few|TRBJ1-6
TGTGCCTGGAGTGTGACCAATTCACCCCTCCACTTT
CAWSVTNSPLHF
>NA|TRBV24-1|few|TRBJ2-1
TGTGCCACCAGTGATTTTACAGGAGGTACAGAGAATGAGCAGTTCTTC
CATSDFTGGTENEQFF
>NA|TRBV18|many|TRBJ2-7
TGTGCCAGCTCACAAGGCCGGGACACCTACGAGCAGTACTTC
CASSQGRDTYEQYF
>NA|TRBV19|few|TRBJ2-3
TGTGCCAGTAGTATAGATCCGGAGGGGGATACGCAGTATTTT
CASSIDPEGDTQYF
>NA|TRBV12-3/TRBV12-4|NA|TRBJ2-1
TGTGCCATCGGGGAGACTTACAATGAGCAGTTCTTC
CAIGETYNEQFF
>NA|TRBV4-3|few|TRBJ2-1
TGCGCCAGCAGCCACGGACTGGGTAAGCAGTTCTTC
CASSHGLGKQFF
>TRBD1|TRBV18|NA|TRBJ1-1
TGTGCCAGCTCACCCCTGGGACAGGGAGGTCCGTGGGAAGCTTTCTTT
CASSPLGQGGPWEAFF
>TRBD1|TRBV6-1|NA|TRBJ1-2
TGTGCCAGCAGTGATATTTATCCCCGGGACAGGGGGACATATGGCTACACCTTC
CASSDIYPRDRGTYGYTF
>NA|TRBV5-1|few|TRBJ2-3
TGCGCCAGCAGCTGGGGGCGAGATCGCACAGATACGCAGTATTTT
CASSWGRDRTDTQYF
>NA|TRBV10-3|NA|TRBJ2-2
TGTGCCACCATAGAACAGTCGAACACCGGGGAGCTGTTTTTT
CATIEQSNTGELFF